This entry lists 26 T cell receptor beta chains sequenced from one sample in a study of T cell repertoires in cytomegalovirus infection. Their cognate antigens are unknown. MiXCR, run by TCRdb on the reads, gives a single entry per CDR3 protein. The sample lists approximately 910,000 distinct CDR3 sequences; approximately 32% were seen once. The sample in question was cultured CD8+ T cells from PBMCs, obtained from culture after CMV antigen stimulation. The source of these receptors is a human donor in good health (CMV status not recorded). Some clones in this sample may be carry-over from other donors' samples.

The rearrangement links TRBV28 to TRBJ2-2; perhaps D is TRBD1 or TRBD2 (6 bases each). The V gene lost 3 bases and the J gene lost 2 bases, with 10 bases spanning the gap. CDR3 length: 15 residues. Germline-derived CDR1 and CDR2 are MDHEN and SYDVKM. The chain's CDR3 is CASSFVGGNTGELFF. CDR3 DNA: TGTGCCAGCAGTTTTGTCGGGGGCAACACCGGGGAGCTGTTTTTT.

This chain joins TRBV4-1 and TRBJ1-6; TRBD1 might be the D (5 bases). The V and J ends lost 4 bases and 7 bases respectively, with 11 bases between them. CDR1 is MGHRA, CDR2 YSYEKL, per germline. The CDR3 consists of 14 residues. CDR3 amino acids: CASSRDGLNSPLHF. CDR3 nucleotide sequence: TGCGCCAGCAGCCGGGACGGACTAAATTCACCCCTCCACTTT.

The CDR3 reads CATSSLPRSDTQYF. The DNA for the CDR3 is TGTGCCACCTCATCCCTCCCCCGTTCAGATACGCAGTATTTT. This chain links TRBV27 with TRBJ2-3; D not resolved. Germline V gives CDR1 MNHEY, CDR2 SMNVEV (reference sequence). The CDR3 has 14 amino acids. V lost 10 bases and J 4 bases, leaving 18 bases between the germline ends.

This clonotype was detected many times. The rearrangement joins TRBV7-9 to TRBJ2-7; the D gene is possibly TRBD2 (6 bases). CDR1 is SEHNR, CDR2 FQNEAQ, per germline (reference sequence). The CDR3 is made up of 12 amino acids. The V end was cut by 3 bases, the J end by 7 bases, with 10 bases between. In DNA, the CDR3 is TGTGCCAGCAGCTTGGGGGGAGGTGAGCAGTACTTC. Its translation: CASSLGGGEQYF. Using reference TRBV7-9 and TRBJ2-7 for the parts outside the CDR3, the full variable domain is DTGVSQNPRHKITKRGQNVTFRCDPISEHNRLYWYRQTLGQGPEFLTYFQNEAQLEKSRLLSDRFSAERPKGSFSTLEIQRTEQGDSAMYLCASSLGGGEQYFGPGTRLTVT.

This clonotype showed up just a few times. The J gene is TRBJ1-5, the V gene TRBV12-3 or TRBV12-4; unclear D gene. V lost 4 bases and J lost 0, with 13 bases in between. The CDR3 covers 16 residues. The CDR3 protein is CASSSSSHYSNQPQHF. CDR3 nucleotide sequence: TGTGCCAGCAGTTCCTCCTCACACTATAGCAATCAGCCCCAGCATTTT.

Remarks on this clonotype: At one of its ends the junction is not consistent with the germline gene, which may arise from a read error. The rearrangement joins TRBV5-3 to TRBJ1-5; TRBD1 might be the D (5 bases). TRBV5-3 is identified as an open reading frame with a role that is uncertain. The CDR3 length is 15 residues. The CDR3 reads CASSYAAGPYQPQHF. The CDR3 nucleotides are TGTGCCAGCAGCTACGCGGCAGGGCCGTATCAGCCCCAGCATTTT.

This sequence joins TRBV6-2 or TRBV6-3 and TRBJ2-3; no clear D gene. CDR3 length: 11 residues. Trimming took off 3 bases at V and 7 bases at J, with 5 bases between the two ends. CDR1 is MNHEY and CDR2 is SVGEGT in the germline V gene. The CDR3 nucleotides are TGTGCCAGCAGTTATCGCTATACGCAGTATTTT. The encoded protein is CASSYRYTQYF.

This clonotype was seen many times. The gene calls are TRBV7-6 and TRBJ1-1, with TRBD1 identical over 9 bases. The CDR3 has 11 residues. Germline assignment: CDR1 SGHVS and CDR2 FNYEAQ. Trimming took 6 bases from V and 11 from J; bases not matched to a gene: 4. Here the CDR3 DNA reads TGTGCCAGCAGATCCGGGACAGGGGCTTTCTTT. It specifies CASRSGTGAFF.

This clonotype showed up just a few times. CDR3 region: CASSIPEQENTGELFF. The CDR3 nucleotides read TGTGCCAGCAGCATCCCGGAGCAGGAGAACACCGGGGAGCTGTTTTTT. This sequence joins TRBV5-6 and TRBJ2-2; no firm D call. Germline V CDR1 and CDR2: SGHDT, YYEEEE. V was pared by 4 bases and J by 1 base, with 14 bases between. This CDR3 has 16 amino acids.

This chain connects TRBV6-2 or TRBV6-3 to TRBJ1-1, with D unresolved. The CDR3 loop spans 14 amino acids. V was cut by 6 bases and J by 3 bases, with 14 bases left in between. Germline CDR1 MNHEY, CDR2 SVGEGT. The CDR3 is CASSPEGRHTEAFF. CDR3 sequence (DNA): TGTGCCAGCAGCCCCGAGGGCCGTCACACTGAAGCTTTCTTT.

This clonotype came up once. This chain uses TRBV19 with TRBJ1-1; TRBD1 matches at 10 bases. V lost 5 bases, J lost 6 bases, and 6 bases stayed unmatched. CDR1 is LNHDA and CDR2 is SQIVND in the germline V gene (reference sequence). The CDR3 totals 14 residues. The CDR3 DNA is TGTGCCAGTAGTTATCTTGGACAGGGGGCTGAAGCTTTCTTT. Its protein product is CASSYLGQGAEAFF. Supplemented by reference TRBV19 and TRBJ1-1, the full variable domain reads DGGITQSPKYLFRKEGQNVTLSCEQNLNHDAMYWYRQDPGQGLRLIYYSQIVNDFQKGDIAEGYSVSREKKESFPLTVTSAQKNPTAFYLCASSYLGQGAEAFFGQGTRLTVV.

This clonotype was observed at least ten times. CDR3 DNA: TGTGCCAGCAGCTTACCGGACGGACCCAGGCATTTT. Translating it yields CASSLPDGPRHF. The V call is TRBV7-8, the J call TRBJ1-5; D is undetermined. Germline V gene data show CDR1 as SGHVS and CDR2 as FQNEAQ. The CDR3 is made up of 12 amino acids. Deletions cut 2 bases from V and 15 bases from J, with 14 bases between.

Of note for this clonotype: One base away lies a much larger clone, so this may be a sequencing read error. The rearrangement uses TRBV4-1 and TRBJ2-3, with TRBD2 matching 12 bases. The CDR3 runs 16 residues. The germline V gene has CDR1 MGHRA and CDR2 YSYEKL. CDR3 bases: TGTGTCAGCAGCCAAGAGGAGACTAGCGGGGGAGATACGCAGTATTTT. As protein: CVSSQEETSGGDTQYF.

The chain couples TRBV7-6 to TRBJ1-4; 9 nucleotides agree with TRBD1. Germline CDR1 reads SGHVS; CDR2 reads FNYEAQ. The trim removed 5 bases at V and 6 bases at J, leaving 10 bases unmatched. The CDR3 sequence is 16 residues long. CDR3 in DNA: TGTGCCAGCAGCCAACCTGGACAGGGGTACTATGAAAAACTGTTTTTT. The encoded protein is CASSQPGQGYYEKLFF.

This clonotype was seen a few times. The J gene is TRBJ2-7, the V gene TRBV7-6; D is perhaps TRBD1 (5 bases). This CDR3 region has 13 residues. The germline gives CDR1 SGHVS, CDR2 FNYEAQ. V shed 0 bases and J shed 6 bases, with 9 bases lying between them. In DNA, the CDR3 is TGTGCCAGCAGCTTAGCGATAAGGGGCGAGCAGTACTTC. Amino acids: CASSLAIRGEQYF.

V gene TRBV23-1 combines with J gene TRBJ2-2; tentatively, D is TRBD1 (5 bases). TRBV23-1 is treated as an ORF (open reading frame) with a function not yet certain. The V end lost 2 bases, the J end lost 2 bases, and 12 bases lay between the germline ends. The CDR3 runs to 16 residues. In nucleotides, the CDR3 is TGCGCCAGCAGTCAAGGGCGACAGTCAAACACCGGGGAGCTGTTTTTT. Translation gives CASSQGRQSNTGELFF.

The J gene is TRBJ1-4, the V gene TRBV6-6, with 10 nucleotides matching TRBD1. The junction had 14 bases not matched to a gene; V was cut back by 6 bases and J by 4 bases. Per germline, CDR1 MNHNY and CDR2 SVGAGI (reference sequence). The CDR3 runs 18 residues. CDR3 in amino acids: CASSQTGGSSGDNEKLFF. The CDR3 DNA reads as TGTGCCAGCAGCCAGACAGGGGGCTCCTCGGGAGATAATGAAAAACTGTTTTTT.

As DNA, the CDR3 is TGTGCCACCAGCAGAGGGACAGGAAACCAAGAGACCCAGTACTTC. Amino acid sequence: CATSRGTGNQETQYF. The chain recombines TRBV15 with TRBJ2-5; TRBD1 aligns across 7 bases. The CDR3 has 15 residues. CDR1 and CDR2 (germline): LNHNV, YYDKDF (reference sequence). Losses at the gene ends were 1 base for V and 0 bases for J; bases not matched to a gene: 2.

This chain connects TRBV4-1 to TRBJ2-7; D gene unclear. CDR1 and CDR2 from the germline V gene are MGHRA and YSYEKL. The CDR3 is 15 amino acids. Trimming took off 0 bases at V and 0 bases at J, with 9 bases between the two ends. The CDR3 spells CASSQELANSYEQYF. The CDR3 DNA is TGCGCCAGCAGCCAAGAGTTGGCGAACTCCTACGAGCAGTACTTC.

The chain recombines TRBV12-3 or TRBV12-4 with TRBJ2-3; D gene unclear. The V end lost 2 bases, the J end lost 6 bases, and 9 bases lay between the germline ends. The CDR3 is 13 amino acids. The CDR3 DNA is TGTGCCAGCAGTTTACGCCCTTCGGATACGCAGTATTTT. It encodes CASSLRPSDTQYF.

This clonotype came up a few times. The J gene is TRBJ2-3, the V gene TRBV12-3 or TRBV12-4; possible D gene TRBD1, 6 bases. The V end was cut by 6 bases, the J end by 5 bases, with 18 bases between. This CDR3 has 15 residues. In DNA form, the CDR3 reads TGTGCCAGCAGCCGAGGGACATCCGTTAGAGATACGCAGTATTTT. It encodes CASSRGTSVRDTQYF.

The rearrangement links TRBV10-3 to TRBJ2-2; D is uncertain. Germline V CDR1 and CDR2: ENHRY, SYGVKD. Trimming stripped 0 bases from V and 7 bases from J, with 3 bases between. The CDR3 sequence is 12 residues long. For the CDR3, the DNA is TGTGCCATCAGTGAGTCCGGCGGGGAGCTGTTTTTT. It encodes CAISESGGELFF.

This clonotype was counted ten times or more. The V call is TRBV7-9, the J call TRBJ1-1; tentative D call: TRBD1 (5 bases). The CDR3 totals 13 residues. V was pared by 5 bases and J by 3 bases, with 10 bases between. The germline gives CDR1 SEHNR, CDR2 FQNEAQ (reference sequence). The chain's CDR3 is CASSPRDDTEAFF. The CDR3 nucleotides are TGTGCCAGCAGCCCTCGGGACGACACTGAAGCTTTCTTT.

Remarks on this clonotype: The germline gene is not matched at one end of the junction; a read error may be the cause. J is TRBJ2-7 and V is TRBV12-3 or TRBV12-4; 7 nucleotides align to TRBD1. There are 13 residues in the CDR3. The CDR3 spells CTSSGTDNGEQYF. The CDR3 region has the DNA TGTACCAGCAGTGGGACAGATAATGGCGAGCAGTACTTC.

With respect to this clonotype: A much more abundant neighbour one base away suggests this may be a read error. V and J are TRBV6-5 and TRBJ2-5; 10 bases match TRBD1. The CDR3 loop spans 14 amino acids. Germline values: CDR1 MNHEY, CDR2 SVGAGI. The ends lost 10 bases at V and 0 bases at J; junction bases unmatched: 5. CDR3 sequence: CANTDRGYQETQYF. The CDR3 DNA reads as TGTGCCAACACGGACAGGGGGTACCAAGAGACCCAGTACTTC.

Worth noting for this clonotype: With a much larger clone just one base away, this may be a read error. CDR3 amino acids: CVSSGTGEGIGGELFF. Written as DNA, the CDR3 is TGTGTCAGCAGTGGGACAGGCGAGGGTATTGGCGGGGAGCTGTTTTTT. The rearrangement uses TRBV28 and TRBJ2-2; TRBD1 matches 8 bases. Germline lookup yields CDR1 MDHEN and CDR2 SYDVKM. The CDR3 is 16 amino acids.